A single sample gave rise to the 29 T cell receptor beta chains below, sequenced in a study of T cell repertoires in cytomegalovirus infection. One entry per CDR3 protein results from TCRdb running MiXCR on the reads. The sample yields 250,000 or so distinct CDR3 sequences, roughly 12% seen once. Sequencing input: PBMCs. These receptors were taken from a human donor in good health (CMV status not recorded). Some clones in this sample may be carry-over from other donors' samples.

This clonotype was counted many times. The chain has TRBV19 and TRBJ2-2; 12 bases map to TRBD1. The CDR3 is 16 residues long. Germline-derived CDR1 and CDR2 are LNHDA and SQIVND (reference sequence). Trimming took 5 bases from V and 2 from J; bases not matched to a gene: 3. DNA for the CDR3: TGTGCCAGTAGTCCCGGGACAGGGGGCAACACCGGGGAGCTGTTTTTT. Protein sequence: CASSPGTGGNTGELFF. Full variable domain (rest looked up from reference TRBV19 and TRBJ2-2): DGGITQSPKYLFRKEGQNVTLSCEQNLNHDAMYWYRQDPGQGLRLIYYSQIVNDFQKGDIAEGYSVSREKKESFPLTVTSAQKNPTAFYLCASSPGTGGNTGELFFGEGSRLTVL.

This clonotype has ten or more counts. The chain employs TRBV19 and TRBJ1-5, with D perhaps matching TRBD1 (5 bases). CDR3 length: 13 amino acids. CDR1 and CDR2 from the germline V gene are LNHDA and SQIVND (reference sequence). V lost 5 bases to trimming and J lost 7 bases, with 12 bases between them. CDR3 in amino acids: CASSSQGDQPQHF. The CDR3 region has the DNA TGTGCCAGTAGTTCTCAGGGAGACCAGCCCCAGCATTTT.

In this sample, this clonotype turned up many times. The J gene is TRBJ1-1, the V gene TRBV4-1; D remains ambiguous. The V gene lost 0 bases and the J gene lost 3 bases, with 5 bases spanning the gap. The CDR3 runs to 13 residues. Per germline, CDR1 MGHRA and CDR2 YSYEKL. The CDR3 DNA sequence: TGCGCCAGCAGCCAAGAGACTTACACTGAAGCTTTCTTT. This codes for CASSQETYTEAFF.

This clonotype came up many times. The chain has TRBV7-6 and TRBJ1-4, with a weak D call TRBD1 (6 bases). CDR1 and CDR2 from the germline V gene are SGHVS and FNYEAQ. The CDR3 is 15 residues long. V was shortened by 0 bases and J by 7 bases, with 12 bases between the two germline ends. CDR3 in amino acids: CASSLADRGGEKLFF. The CDR3 bases are TGTGCCAGCAGCTTAGCGGACAGAGGTGGTGAAAAACTGTTTTTT.

The chain is built from TRBV6-2 or TRBV6-3 and TRBJ1-1, with D unresolved. The CDR3 runs 13 residues. Germline V gene sequence: CDR1 MNHEY, CDR2 SVGEGT. V dropped 6 bases and J dropped 5 bases, with 13 bases sitting between them. The CDR3 is CASSLRPGTEAFF. The DNA of the CDR3 is TGTGCCAGCAGCCTACGCCCGGGTACTGAAGCTTTCTTT.

This clonotype has at least ten counts. The V gene is TRBV6-2 or TRBV6-3, the J gene TRBJ1-5; 10 positions match TRBD1. The J segment lost 0 bases and the V segment lost 4 bases, leaving 3 bases of the junction unmatched. The CDR3 is made up of 16 amino acids. Germline CDR1 reads MNHEY; CDR2 reads SVGEGT. This CDR3 is CASSLGTGDSNQPQHF. The CDR3 DNA reads TGTGCCAGCAGTTTGGGGACAGGGGATAGCAATCAGCCCCAGCATTTT.

This chain joins TRBV5-1 and TRBJ1-1; weak D call: TRBD1 (5 bases). This CDR3 region has 15 residues. The ends were cut back, 6 bases at V and 4 bases at J, with 19 bases in the middle. Germline V lookup: CDR1 SGHRS, CDR2 YFSETQ. The CDR3 sequence is CASTTESGGGTEAFF. CDR3 coding DNA: TGCGCCAGCACCACCGAGTCGGGGGGAGGCACTGAAGCTTTCTTT. The full variable domain, with the rest looked up from reference TRBV5-1 and TRBJ1-1, is KAGVTQTPRYLIKTRGQQVTLSCSPISGHRSVSWYQQTPGQGLQFLFEYFSETQRNKGNFPGRFSGRQFSNSRSEMNVSTLELGDSALYLCASTTESGGGTEAFFGQGTRLTVV.

The chain carries TRBV12-3 or TRBV12-4 and TRBJ2-3, with D unresolved. The CDR3 consists of 14 residues. The V and J ends lost 4 bases and 1 base respectively, with 9 bases between them. The CDR3 DNA sequence: TGTGCCAGCAGTTCCCGGGCGCGCACAGATACGCAGTATTTT. It specifies CASSSRARTDTQYF.

This clonotype occurred many times. The V call is TRBV7-2, the J call TRBJ2-7, with TRBD1 identical over 7 bases. This CDR3 has 15 residues. J gave up 6 bases and V 1 base, and 9 bases lay outside the gene matches. Germline CDR1 SGHTA, CDR2 FQGNSA. This CDR3 reads CASSLGPGQVGEQYF. The CDR3 DNA reads as TGTGCCAGCAGCTTAGGTCCCGGACAGGTGGGCGAGCAGTACTTC.

This chain connects TRBV10-2 to TRBJ1-5; 12 bases line up with TRBD1. CDR1 WSHSY and CDR2 SAAADI come from the germline V gene. The CDR3 spans 14 residues. J lost 6 bases, V lost 6 bases, and 3 bases had no gene match. The CDR3 sequence: CASRGTGGRQPQHF. The DNA for the CDR3 is TGCGCCAGCAGAGGGACAGGGGGCCGTCAGCCCCAGCATTTT.

There are many counts of this clonotype. The chain has TRBV6-1 and TRBJ2-7; D unresolved. The CDR3 has 13 residues. Trimming took 4 bases from V and 0 from J, leaving 7 bases between them. CDR1 is MNHNS and CDR2 is SASEGT in the germline V gene. The CDR3 here is CASSASYSYEQYF. For the CDR3, the DNA is TGTGCCAGCAGTGCCAGCTACTCCTACGAGCAGTACTTC.

Ten or more counts support this clonotype. V is TRBV6-1 and J is TRBJ2-3; 9 bases are shared with TRBD1. Germline-derived CDR1 and CDR2 are MNHNS and SASEGT. CDR3 length equals 16 residues. V lost 5 bases to trimming and J lost 6 bases; unmatched junction nucleotides: 12. The CDR3 nucleotides are TGTGCCAGCAGTTCCCCAGACAGGGGGTCAGTTGATACGCAGTATTTT. Amino acids: CASSSPDRGSVDTQYF.

A few counts support this clonotype. V is TRBV28 and J is TRBJ2-1, with TRBD2 identical over 10 bases. The CDR3 spans 15 residues. V was clipped by 8 bases and J by 6 bases; unmatched bases: 10. CDR1 and CDR2 from the germline V gene are MDHEN and SYDVKM. The CDR3 spells CASLRLAGSGNEQFF. CDR3 sequence (DNA): TGTGCCAGCCTCCGACTAGCGGGTTCCGGCAATGAGCAGTTCTTC.

This clonotype has just a few counts. The chain uses TRBV12-3 or TRBV12-4 and TRBJ2-2; TRBD2 aligns across 10 bases. This CDR3 spans 16 amino acids. Trimming at V came to 6 bases and at J to 3 bases, leaving 7 bases not matched to a gene. The CDR3 nucleotides are TGTGCCAGCAGCCAACAGACTAGCGGGTACACCGGGGAGCTGTTTTTT. Translating gives CASSQQTSGYTGELFF.

This chain's CDR3 is CASSLEMVQNTEAFF. The CDR3 coding sequence is TGCGCCAGCAGCTTGGAAATGGTGCAGAACACTGAAGCTTTCTTT. V is TRBV5-1 and J is TRBJ1-1; the D is unclear. Per the germline V gene, CDR1 is SGHRS and CDR2 is YFSETQ. The V and J ends lost 0 bases and 1 base respectively, with 10 bases between them. The CDR3 has 15 residues.

This clonotype was counted many times. The gene calls are TRBV7-2 and TRBJ2-3, with 7 bases matching TRBD2. Trimming cost V 1 base and J 5 bases; bases outside gene matches: 9. Germline V gene data show CDR1 as SGHTA and CDR2 as FQGNSA. The CDR3 has 16 amino acids. CDR3 loop: CASSLEIQRGGDTQYF. The CDR3 coding sequence is TGTGCCAGCAGCTTAGAAATCCAGCGGGGAGGAGATACGCAGTATTTT. Full variable domain (rest looked up from reference TRBV7-2 and TRBJ2-3): GAGVSQSPSNKVTEKGKDVELRCDPISGHTALYWYRQSLGQGLEFLIYFQGNSAPDKSGLPSDRFSAERTGGSVSTLTIQRTQQEDSAVYLCASSLEIQRGGDTQYFGPGTRLTVL.

This clonotype was found many times. The rearrangement joins TRBV12-3 or TRBV12-4 to TRBJ2-2; TRBD1 might be the D (6 bases). V was trimmed by 2 bases and J by 7 bases, leaving 14 bases between them. The CDR3 is 15 residues long. CDR3 in amino acids: CASSLNQGLGGELFF. The CDR3 region has the DNA TGTGCCAGCAGTTTAAATCAGGGGCTCGGCGGGGAGCTGTTTTTT.

This clonotype has ten or more counts. The CDR3 sequence: CASSRPQGVDTDTQYF. The DNA of the CDR3 is TGTGCCAGCAGCCGCCCCCAGGGGGTAGACACAGATACGCAGTATTTT. V gene TRBV7-2 combines with J gene TRBJ2-3, with TRBD1 identical over 7 bases. Per germline, CDR1 SGHTA and CDR2 FQGNSA. The CDR3 length is 16 residues. The J segment lost 2 bases and the V segment lost 5 bases, leaving 10 bases of the junction unmatched.

This clonotype was found many times. The genes are TRBV5-1 and TRBJ2-2, with 7 bases fitting TRBD1. The length of the CDR3 is 17 residues. CDR1 is SGHRS, CDR2 YFSETQ, per germline. V was clipped by 3 bases and J by 5 bases; unmatched bases: 13. CDR3 amino acids: CASSSTPTGLRTGELFF. The CDR3 DNA follows: TGCGCCAGCAGCTCTACTCCGACAGGGCTTCGGACCGGGGAGCTGTTTTTT.

The chain has TRBV14 and TRBJ1-2; a weak D match, TRBD1 (5 bases). V was pared by 5 bases and J by 6 bases, with 13 bases between. CDR3 length: 13 residues. Germline CDR1 reads SGHDN; CDR2 reads FVKESK. Here the CDR3 DNA reads TGTGCCAGCAGCAAAGGGCCAGGGAATGGCTACACCTTC. Translating gives CASSKGPGNGYTF.

This clonotype came up many times. The chain has TRBV20-1 and TRBJ2-5; 10 bases are a match to TRBD2. This CDR3 spans 17 amino acids. After removal of 5 bases from V and 4 bases from J, the junction contained 16 bases not matched to a gene. The germline gives CDR1 DFQATT, CDR2 SNEGSKA (reference sequence). The DNA of the CDR3 is TGCAGTGCTTCCCCTAGCGGGGGCAGAGCCATCGGAGAGACCCAGTACTTC. It is translated as CSASPSGGRAIGETQYF.

The chain links TRBV9 to TRBJ1-2; D remains ambiguous. The CDR3 consists of 13 residues. Deletions cut 3 bases from V and 4 bases from J, with 10 bases between. The germline V gene encodes CDR1 SGDLS and CDR2 YYNGEE. CDR3 amino acids: CASSAARAYGYTF. The CDR3 nucleotides are TGTGCCAGCAGCGCTGCAAGAGCCTATGGCTACACCTTC.

Many counts were recorded for this clonotype. The V call is TRBV7-2, the J call TRBJ2-1, with 7 bases matching TRBD1. J was trimmed by 7 bases and V by 2 bases; bases with no gene match: 5. CDR3 length: 14 residues. From germline, CDR1 is SGHTA and CDR2 FQGNSA. The CDR3 nucleotides read TGTGCCAGCAGCTTAAGCACAGGGGTGAATGAGCAGTTCTTC. Its protein is CASSLSTGVNEQFF. Drawing the rest from reference TRBV7-2 and TRBJ2-1, the complete variable domain is GAGVSQSPSNKVTEKGKDVELRCDPISGHTALYWYRQSLGQGLEFLIYFQGNSAPDKSGLPSDRFSAERTGGSVSTLTIQRTQQEDSAVYLCASSLSTGVNEQFFGPGTRLTVL.

The chain combines TRBV28 with TRBJ1-1, with 7 bases fitting TRBD1. Germline lookup yields CDR1 MDHEN and CDR2 SYDVKM. This CDR3 has 18 amino acids. V was pared by 4 bases and J by 5 bases, with 19 bases of the junction left unmatched. The CDR3 DNA is TGTGCCAGCAGTTCGCACGCGGGACAGAGAAGGTTAAATACTGAAGCTTTCTTT. Encoded protein: CASSSHAGQRRLNTEAFF.

This clonotype was recorded at least ten times. The rearrangement uses TRBV7-2 and TRBJ2-4; D is unclear. Germline lookup yields CDR1 SGHTA and CDR2 FQGNSA. This CDR3 spans 14 amino acids. Trimming stripped 5 bases from V and 0 bases from J, with 8 bases between. In DNA form, the CDR3 reads TGTGCCAGCAGCGGTGGGGTAGCCAAAAACATTCAGTACTTC. Protein sequence: CASSGGVAKNIQYF.

This clonotype was seen repeatedly, ten times or more. The genes are TRBV28 and TRBJ2-7; 8 nucleotides agree with TRBD2. The CDR3 has 14 amino acids. Germline CDR1 reads MDHEN; CDR2 reads SYDVKM. The ends lost 6 bases at V and 5 bases at J; junction bases unmatched: 9. CDR3 in amino acids: CASSSSGSRNEQYF. As DNA, the CDR3 is TGTGCCAGCAGCTCGAGCGGGAGTCGCAACGAGCAGTACTTC.

The rearrangement links TRBV29-1 to TRBJ2-2, with 10 bases that match TRBD1. CDR1 and CDR2 (germline): SQVTM, ANQGSEA. V lost 6 bases to trimming and J lost 0 bases; unmatched junction nucleotides: 4. The CDR3 sequence is 15 residues long. CDR3 DNA: TGCAGCGTAGCCGGGACAGGGGCGAACACCGGGGAGCTGTTTTTT. Encoded protein: CSVAGTGANTGELFF.

This chain connects TRBV15 to TRBJ2-4; 7 positions match TRBD1. The CDR3 is 16 residues long. V gave up 1 base and J gave up 2 bases; unmatched junction bases: 5. The V gene's germline CDR1 is LNHNV and CDR2 YYDKDF (reference sequence). This chain's CDR3 is CATSRGGQSTKNIQYF. DNA of the CDR3: TGTGCCACCAGCAGAGGGGGACAGTCAACCAAAAACATTCAGTACTTC.

This clonotype occurred many times. The chain carries TRBV27 and TRBJ1-2, with D perhaps TRBD1 (5 bases). Trimming took off 5 bases at V and 4 bases at J, with 11 bases between the two ends. The CDR3 has 13 amino acids. Germline V gene lookup returns CDR1 MNHEY and CDR2 SMNVEV (reference sequence). DNA of the CDR3: TGTGCCAGCAGTCCGCAGGGACTCTATGGCTACACCTTC. Its protein product is CASSPQGLYGYTF.